A single sample is the source of the 9 T cell receptor beta chains below, sequenced in a study of somatic mutations in cytotoxic T cells in rheumatoid arthritis. Assay used: immunoSEQ multiplex PCR; TCRdb lists only in-frame clones, some missing. The data show roughly 10,000 clones, around nine tenths seen once. The specimen was CD4+ T cells sorted from blood. Receptors were obtained from a woman aged 18-29 years with rheumatoid arthritis.

The chain carries TRBV7-3 and TRBJ2-1; 10 nucleotides line up with TRBD2. J gave up 6 bases and V 0 bases, and 5 bases lay outside the gene matches. In germline, CDR1 is SGHTA, CDR2 FQGTGA. This CDR3 comprises 16 residues. The CDR3 loop is CASSLTGLAQLNEQFF. The CDR3 nucleotides read TGTGCCAGCAGCTTAACGGGACTAGCGCAACTCAATGAGCAGTTCTTC.

V gene TRBV25-1 combines with J gene TRBJ1-1; 8 bases align to TRBD1. The germline CDR1 and CDR2 sequences are MGHDK and SYGVNS. J gave up 4 bases and V 5 bases, and 18 bases lay outside the gene matches. The CDR3 has 18 residues. The CDR3 protein is CASSLEILTGASGTEAFF. CDR3 bases: TGTGCCAGCAGTCTGGAGATCCTGACAGGGGCTTCGGGCACTGAAGCTTTCTTT.

The J gene is TRBJ2-3, the V gene TRBV29-1, with D possibly matching TRBD1 (5 bases). The V gene lost 6 bases and the J gene lost 3 bases, with 13 bases spanning the gap. Germline loops: CDR1 SQVTM, CDR2 ANQGSEA. This CDR3 spans 13 amino acids. CDR3 sequence reads: CSVAKGRTDTQYF. As DNA, the CDR3 is TGCAGCGTCGCCAAGGGGCGGACAGATACGCAGTATTTT.

Written as DNA, the CDR3 is TGTGCCAGCACCCAAGAGACAACTAGCACAGATACGCAGTATTTT. Translating it yields CASTQETTSTDTQYF. The chain uses TRBV5-6 and TRBJ2-3; D gene ambiguous. The CDR3 has 15 residues. Deletions cut 6 bases from V and 0 bases from J, with 14 bases between. Per the germline V gene, CDR1 is SGHDT and CDR2 is YYEEEE.

The CDR3 region is CASSSRQVFYGYTF. Here the CDR3 DNA reads TGTGCCAGCAGTTCTCGACAGGTTTTCTATGGCTACACCTTC. V usage is TRBV28 and J usage is TRBJ1-2, with a possible D match to TRBD1 (6 bases). Deletions cut 4 bases from V and 4 bases from J, with 13 bases between. The CDR3 is 14 amino acids. Germline V gene sequence: CDR1 MDHEN, CDR2 SYDVKM.

The rearrangement links TRBV27 to TRBJ2-1; 13 bases fit TRBD2. The CDR3 loop spans 17 amino acids. Trimming cost V 5 bases and J 7 bases; bases outside gene matches: 11. Looked up from germline, CDR1 is MNHEY and CDR2 is SMNVEV (reference sequence). Written as DNA, the CDR3 is TGTGCCAGCAGTCGCGCCCGGGGGACTAGCGGGGCGAATGAGCAGTTCTTC. Residues: CASSRARGTSGANEQFF.

The chain employs TRBV11-3 and TRBJ2-2, with a weak D call TRBD2 (7 bases). V was pared by 5 bases and J by 0 bases, with 16 bases between. CDR1 is SGHNT, CDR2 YENEEA, per germline. The CDR3 spans 17 residues. The DNA for the CDR3 is TGTGCCAGCAGCCGCGAGGGGGGGCCTGCGAACACCGGGGAGCTGTTTTTT. It yields the protein CASSREGGPANTGELFF. The full variable domain, with the rest looked up from reference TRBV11-3 and TRBJ2-2, is EAGVVQSPRYKIIEKKQPVAFWCNPISGHNTLYWYLQNLGQGPELLIRYENEEAVDDSQLPKDRFSAERLKGVDSTLKIQPAELGDSAVYLCASSREGGPANTGELFFGEGSRLTVL.

The genes are TRBV29-1 and TRBJ2-4; a weak D match, TRBD2 (6 bases). Germline V gene lookup returns CDR1 SQVTM and CDR2 ANQGSEA. Trimming shortened V by 0 bases and J by 4 bases, and 13 bases separated the two germline ends. The CDR3 is 15 residues long. This chain's CDR3 is CSVEDLDGRKNIQYF. In DNA form, the CDR3 reads TGCAGCGTTGAAGATCTGGACGGGAGAAAAAACATTCAGTACTTC.

This clone was counted only a few times. The gene calls are TRBV28 and TRBJ1-5, with TRBD1 matching over 7 bases. J was trimmed by 2 bases and V by 10 bases; bases with no gene match: 8. Germline V lookup: CDR1 MDHEN, CDR2 SYDVKM. The CDR3 has 14 amino acids. CDR3 protein: CATAPGTGNQPQHF. The CDR3 nucleotides read TGTGCCACCGCCCCCGGGACAGGCAATCAGCCCCAGCATTTT.